This T cell receptor (beta chain) was documented in a study of tumor-infiltrating lymphocytes in primary liver carcinoma. With regard to this clonotype: Its matching antigen is unknown. Germline and junction disagree at one end, which may indicate a read error.

CDR3 length equals 14 residues. The germline gives CDR1 SGHDN, CDR2 FVKESK. Total RNA (around 510 ng) served as template for TCR beta cDNA synthesis primed by a constant-region primer. Nested multiplex PCR, run for three rounds with slightly modified ARM-PCR, yielded TCR beta libraries. With TRBV1-TRBV30 forward primers and a C-beta reverse primer, the first two PCR rounds were run for around 11 cycles each. Each CDR3 protein gets one entry after TCRdb re-called the multiplex PCR reads with MiXCR. Among about 310,000 distinct CDR3 sequences listed, about 50% were seen once. General study findings and limits: Lower overlap was observed for tumor-adjacent and tumor-blood pairs relative to tumor region pairs. Tumors significantly exceeded blood in top-250-clone fraction (p = 0.039).

The study extracted blood RNA from unsorted whole blood and also extracted germline DNA. This chain links TRBV14 with TRBJ2-1; 10 positions agree with TRBD2. Material for sequencing was peripheral blood. This receptor was identified in a woman in her 30s with primary liver carcinoma and hepatitis B virus infection. The CDR3 DNA is TGTGCCAACAGTGAGACTAGCGGGTACAATGAGCAATTCTTC. Amino acid sequence: CANSETSGYNEQFF.